This T cell receptor beta chain was captured by sequencing in a study of graft-versus-host responses after intestinal transplantation. Study information: All of the recipients had induction that used anti-thymocyte globulin, then tacrolimus and steroids for 2 to 3 years. Whole-study findings and limits: GvH clones surfaced in recipient marrow, some emerging earlier in ileum or blood. Patients who carried graft-donor T cell macrochimerism also had high graft-versus-host to host-versus-graft clonal ratios in their allografts.

Germline CDR1 LNHNV, CDR2 YYDKDF (reference sequence). The CDR3 runs to 16 residues. TCRdb's copy holds only in-frame clones and misses some; the assay was immunoSEQ multiplex PCR. This sample carries about 110,000 clones, 90% to 95% of them seen once, and the ten largest clones take 1.2%. This clone is a singleton in its sample. The antigen is not known. Specimen: unstimulated CD8+ T cells sorted from spleen or lymph node cells, collected before transplant. This sequence joins TRBV15 and TRBJ2-5, with D possibly being TRBD2 (6 bases). The J call may be in error: the DNA end matches TRBJ2-7 better. The receptor was derived from a human donor who was the organ donor for an intestinal transplant. The CDR3 protein is CATSRDRGTSAYEQYF. For the CDR3, the DNA is TGTGCCACCAGCAGAGATCGAGGGACTTCCGCCTACGAGCAGTACTTC.